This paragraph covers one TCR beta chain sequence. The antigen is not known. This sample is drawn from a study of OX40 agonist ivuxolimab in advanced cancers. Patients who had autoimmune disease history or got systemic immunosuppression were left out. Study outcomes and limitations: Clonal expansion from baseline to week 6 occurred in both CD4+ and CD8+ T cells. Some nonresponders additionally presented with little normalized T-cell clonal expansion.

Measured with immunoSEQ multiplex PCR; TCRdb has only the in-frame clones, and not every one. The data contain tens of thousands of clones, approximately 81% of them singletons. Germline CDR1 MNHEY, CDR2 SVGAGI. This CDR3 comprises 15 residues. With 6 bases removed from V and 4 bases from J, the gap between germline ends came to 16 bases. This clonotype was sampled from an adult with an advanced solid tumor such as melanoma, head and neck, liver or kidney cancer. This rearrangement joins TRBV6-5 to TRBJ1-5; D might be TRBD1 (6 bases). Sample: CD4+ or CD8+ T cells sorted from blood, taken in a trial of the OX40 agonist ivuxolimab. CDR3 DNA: TGTGCCAGCAGCCCTACAGGGTCTCATAATCAGCCCCAGCATTTT. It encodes CASSPTGSHNQPQHF.